These T cell receptor beta chains were read from a single sample in a study of blood T cell repertoires in COVID-19. Method: immunoSEQ multiplex PCR; TCRdb's copy keeps in-frame clones and lacks some. The sample gives about 99,000 clones, about four fifths of which show up once; less than 20% is in the top ten. Material for sequencing was peripheral blood. The origin of the receptors is a woman over 75 with active or convalescent COVID-19. CDR3s include the opening cysteine and the closing phenylalanine or tryptophan. Each record gives: clone size, J gene, D gene, V gene, CDR3 length, CDR3 DNA, CDR3 protein. D genes are given only for firm matches. The size field is filled for only some rows; it gives once, few, many or a size class.

abundance: once
j_gene: TRBJ1-2
d_gene: NA
v_gene: TRBV30
len: 15
CDR3nt: TGTGCCTGCCCGCCGACGGGACAACCTAACTATGGCTACACCTTC
CDR3aa: CACPPTGQPNYGYTF

abundance: NA
j_gene: TRBJ2-3
d_gene: TRBD2
v_gene: TRBV6-2/TRBV6-3
len: 18
CDR3nt: TGTGCCAGCAGTTCCCCGCGATCCAGCGGGGTTTCTACAGATACGCAGTATTTT
CDR3aa: CASSSPRSSGVSTDTQYF

abundance: once
j_gene: TRBJ2-3
d_gene: NA
v_gene: TRBV6-2/TRBV6-3
len: 18
CDR3nt: TGTGCCAGCAGTAGATATTGGCGCGTGGGAGACAGCACAGATACGCAGTATTTT
CDR3aa: CASSRYWRVGDSTDTQYF

abundance: NA
j_gene: TRBJ2-7
d_gene: TRBD2
v_gene: TRBV11-2
len: 15
CDR3nt: TGTGCCAGCAGCTTAGGGGGTACTAGCGGATACGAGCAGTACTTC
CDR3aa: CASSLGGTSGYEQYF

abundance: NA
j_gene: TRBJ1-4
d_gene: NA
v_gene: TRBV4-3
len: 14
CDR3nt: TGCGCCAGCAGCCAAGATCCAGGGAGGGAAAAACTGTTTTTT
CDR3aa: CASSQDPGREKLFF

abundance: NA
j_gene: TRBJ1-4
d_gene: TRBD1
v_gene: TRBV24-1
len: 15
CDR3nt: TGTGCCACCAGTGACCCAGGACAGGGAGGTGAAAAACTGTTTTTT
CDR3aa: CATSDPGQGGEKLFF

abundance: NA
j_gene: TRBJ2-7
d_gene: TRBD2
v_gene: TRBV6-5
len: 14
CDR3nt: TGTGCCAGCAGCGCCACGGGAGGGAACTACGAGCAGTACTTC
CDR3aa: CASSATGGNYEQYF

abundance: once
j_gene: TRBJ2-1
d_gene: TRBD2
v_gene: TRBV28
len: 18
CDR3nt: TGTGCCAGCAGCCCGGGGACTAGCGGAATTTCGACCTACAATGAGCAGTTCTTC
CDR3aa: CASSPGTSGISTYNEQFF

abundance: once
j_gene: TRBJ2-5
d_gene: NA
v_gene: TRBV9
len: 13
CDR3nt: TGTGCCAGCAGTCGGACAAACCAAGAGACCCAGTACTTC
CDR3aa: CASSRTNQETQYF

abundance: NA
j_gene: TRBJ2-2
d_gene: TRBD1
v_gene: TRBV5-4
len: 16
CDR3nt: TGTGCCAGCAGCGCCGCCGGGACAGGGAACACCGGGGAGCTGTTTTTT
CDR3aa: CASSAAGTGNTGELFF

abundance: NA
j_gene: TRBJ2-3
d_gene: TRBD2
v_gene: TRBV24-1
len: 15
CDR3nt: TGTGCCACCAGTACGGCGGGGGGGCCCGGAGATACGCAGTATTTT
CDR3aa: CATSTAGGPGDTQYF

abundance: few
j_gene: TRBJ1-5
d_gene: NA
v_gene: TRBV23-1
len: 14
CDR3nt: TGCGCCAGCAGCGCAGGGTATAGCAATCAGCCCCAGCATTTT
CDR3aa: CASSAGYSNQPQHF

abundance: NA
j_gene: TRBJ1-1
d_gene: NA
v_gene: TRBV5-8
len: 13
CDR3nt: TGTGCCAGCAGCTCCCGTCGGAACACTGAAGCTTTCTTT
CDR3aa: CASSSRRNTEAFF

abundance: NA
j_gene: TRBJ2-1
d_gene: TRBD2
v_gene: TRBV5-4
len: 16
CDR3nt: TGTGCCAGCAGCTCCCCTAGCGGCCCCTCCTACAATGAGCAGTTCTTC
CDR3aa: CASSSPSGPSYNEQFF

abundance: NA
j_gene: TRBJ2-3
d_gene: TRBD1
v_gene: TRBV5-5
len: 17
CDR3nt: TGTGCCAGCAGCCAGAATTCCGGGACAGGCCTCACAGATACGCAGTATTTT
CDR3aa: CASSQNSGTGLTDTQYF

abundance: NA
j_gene: TRBJ2-1
d_gene: TRBD1
v_gene: TRBV5-4
len: 16
CDR3nt: TGTGCCAGCAGCCCTCAGGGGGGACAGGGTGCCAATGAGCAGTTCTTC
CDR3aa: CASSPQGGQGANEQFF

abundance: NA
j_gene: TRBJ2-1
d_gene: TRBD2
v_gene: TRBV7-9
len: 13
CDR3nt: TGTGCCAGTGGCGGGAGCTCCTACAATGAGCAGTTCTTC
CDR3aa: CASGGSSYNEQFF

abundance: NA
j_gene: TRBJ1-4
d_gene: NA
v_gene: TRBV13
len: 13
CDR3nt: TGTGCCAGCAGCACCCGACCGGGGGAAAAACTGTTTTTT
CDR3aa: CASSTRPGEKLFF

abundance: NA
j_gene: TRBJ2-3
d_gene: TRBD1
v_gene: TRBV5-1
len: 16
CDR3nt: TGCGCCAGCAGCCCGGGACAGGGTCCCAGCACAGATACGCAGTATTTT
CDR3aa: CASSPGQGPSTDTQYF

abundance: NA
j_gene: TRBJ1-1
d_gene: NA
v_gene: TRBV19
len: 17
CDR3nt: TGTGCCAGTAGTCTACTCGTCGGACAGCCTCTGAACACTGAAGCTTTCTTT
CDR3aa: CASSLLVGQPLNTEAFF

abundance: NA
j_gene: TRBJ2-7
d_gene: NA
v_gene: TRBV10-3
len: 15
CDR3nt: TGTGCCATCAGTGAGTCAGCGGACGTCACCTACGAGCAGTACTTC
CDR3aa: CAISESADVTYEQYF

abundance: few
j_gene: TRBJ2-1
d_gene: NA
v_gene: TRBV5-5
len: 16
CDR3nt: TGTGCCAGCAGCCGATCCTCGGGGAGCTCCTACAATGAGCAGTTCTTC
CDR3aa: CASSRSSGSSYNEQFF

abundance: NA
j_gene: TRBJ2-7
d_gene: NA
v_gene: TRBV25-1
len: 14
CDR3nt: TGTGCCATCCAAGCATACGGAGAGGGTTACGAGCAGTACTTC
CDR3aa: CAIQAYGEGYEQYF

abundance: NA
j_gene: TRBJ2-3
d_gene: NA
v_gene: TRBV28
len: 14
CDR3nt: TGTGCCAGCAGTACCTCAGGGGTCCCAGATACGCAGTATTTT
CDR3aa: CASSTSGVPDTQYF

abundance: NA
j_gene: TRBJ1-4
d_gene: NA
v_gene: TRBV6-5
len: 15
CDR3nt: TGTGCCAGCAGTCAGATCAGGGGCGCTAATGAAAAACTGTTTTTT
CDR3aa: CASSQIRGANEKLFF

abundance: NA
j_gene: TRBJ1-1
d_gene: NA
v_gene: TRBV27
len: 16
CDR3nt: TGTGCCAGCAGCCCACCCGCCACAGGGATGCGAGCTGAAGCTTTCTTT
CDR3aa: CASSPPATGMRAEAFF

abundance: NA
j_gene: TRBJ2-5
d_gene: NA
v_gene: TRBV24-1
len: 14
CDR3nt: TGTGCCACCAGTGACCCGACAGGAAAAGAGACCCAGTACTTC
CDR3aa: CATSDPTGKETQYF

abundance: NA
j_gene: TRBJ1-4
d_gene: TRBD1
v_gene: TRBV7-9
len: 16
CDR3nt: TGTGCCAGCAGCTTTGGGACAGCGGCAACTAATGAAAAACTGTTTTTT
CDR3aa: CASSFGTAATNEKLFF

abundance: NA
j_gene: TRBJ2-1
d_gene: NA
v_gene: TRBV6-1
len: 14
CDR3nt: TGTGCCAGCAGTGAATGGTGGGGCAGAGATGAGCAGTTCTTC
CDR3aa: CASSEWWGRDEQFF

abundance: NA
j_gene: TRBJ1-2
d_gene: TRBD1
v_gene: TRBV7-6
len: 14
CDR3nt: TGTGCCAGCAGCCCAGGACAGGGTGGCTATGGCTACACCTTC
CDR3aa: CASSPGQGGYGYTF

abundance: once
j_gene: TRBJ1-5
d_gene: TRBD1
v_gene: TRBV6-5
len: 14
CDR3nt: TGTGCCAGCAGGGACAGGGGGCAGGGTCAGCCCCAGCATTTT
CDR3aa: CASRDRGQGQPQHF

abundance: NA
j_gene: TRBJ1-6
d_gene: NA
v_gene: TRBV2
len: 14
CDR3nt: TGTGCCAGCCAGGCAGGCGCTTATAATTCACCCCTCCACTTT
CDR3aa: CASQAGAYNSPLHF

abundance: NA
j_gene: TRBJ2-1
d_gene: NA
v_gene: TRBV21-1
len: 15
CDR3nt: TGTGCCAGCAGCGCGGTAGCGGGAGTCAACAATGAGCAGTTCTTC
CDR3aa: CASSAVAGVNNEQFF

abundance: NA
j_gene: TRBJ2-1
d_gene: TRBD2
v_gene: TRBV11-2
len: 11
CDR3nt: TGTGCCAGCAGGACTAGCCAGGAGCAGTTCTTC
CDR3aa: CASRTSQEQFF

abundance: NA
j_gene: TRBJ2-7
d_gene: TRBD1
v_gene: TRBV7-2
len: 14
CDR3nt: TGTGCCAGCAGCTTCGACAGGGCTACCTACGAGCAGTACTTC
CDR3aa: CASSFDRATYEQYF

abundance: NA
j_gene: TRBJ2-7
d_gene: NA
v_gene: TRBV6-5
len: 15
CDR3nt: TGTGCCAGCAGTTCACAGGACATATCCTCCTACGAGCAGTACTTC
CDR3aa: CASSSQDISSYEQYF

abundance: NA
j_gene: TRBJ2-5
d_gene: NA
v_gene: TRBV10-3
len: 14
CDR3nt: TGTGCCATCAGTGGCCCGACAGAACCTGGGACCCAGTACTTC
CDR3aa: CAISGPTEPGTQYF

abundance: NA
j_gene: TRBJ2-1
d_gene: TRBD2
v_gene: TRBV24-1
len: 15
CDR3nt: TGTGCCACCAGTCTCGGGGGGGAACCAGTGGATGAGCAGTTCTTC
CDR3aa: CATSLGGEPVDEQFF

abundance: NA
j_gene: TRBJ1-2
d_gene: NA
v_gene: TRBV6-2/TRBV6-3
len: 14
CDR3nt: TGTGCCAGCAGTTCGGGGGTCTTCAACTATGGCTACACCTTC
CDR3aa: CASSSGVFNYGYTF

abundance: few
j_gene: TRBJ2-6
d_gene: TRBD2
v_gene: TRBV5-8
len: 16
CDR3nt: TGTGCCAGCAGCTTAACGGGGGGCTCTGGGGCCAACGTCCTGACTTTC
CDR3aa: CASSLTGGSGANVLTF

abundance: NA
j_gene: TRBJ2-5
d_gene: TRBD1
v_gene: TRBV11-2
len: 16
CDR3nt: TGTGCCAGCAGCCCCTCCGGGACAGGGTACGAAGAGACCCAGTACTTC
CDR3aa: CASSPSGTGYEETQYF

abundance: few
j_gene: TRBJ2-3
d_gene: TRBD1
v_gene: TRBV19
len: 16
CDR3nt: TGTGCCAGTAGTCCTACTACAGGGGGTTTGACAGATACGCAGTATTTT
CDR3aa: CASSPTTGGLTDTQYF

abundance: NA
j_gene: TRBJ1-6
d_gene: NA
v_gene: TRBV19
len: 15
CDR3nt: TGTGCCAGTAGTGTAATTGGACAACATAATTCACCCCTCCACTTT
CDR3aa: CASSVIGQHNSPLHF

abundance: NA
j_gene: TRBJ2-6
d_gene: NA
v_gene: TRBV19
len: 16
CDR3nt: TGTGCCAGTAGTGAGCAGGGAAGGCTAGGGGCCAACGTCCTGACTTTC
CDR3aa: CASSEQGRLGANVLTF

abundance: NA
j_gene: TRBJ2-3
d_gene: TRBD2
v_gene: TRBV7-8
len: 20
CDR3nt: TGTGCCAGCAGCCCCCGAGGGGCGAGCGGGAGGGCCGGGAGGACAGATACGCAGTATTTT
CDR3aa: CASSPRGASGRAGRTDTQYF

abundance: NA
j_gene: TRBJ2-3
d_gene: TRBD2
v_gene: TRBV6-5
len: 12
CDR3nt: TGTGCCAGCAGTACAACTAGCGGGGCGGCGTATTTT
CDR3aa: CASSTTSGAAYF

abundance: NA
j_gene: TRBJ2-5
d_gene: NA
v_gene: TRBV5-5
len: 14
CDR3nt: TGTGCCAGCAGCTTCCGGACAGATTCTCAGACCCAGTACTTC
CDR3aa: CASSFRTDSQTQYF

abundance: NA
j_gene: TRBJ1-3
d_gene: NA
v_gene: TRBV6-5
len: 15
CDR3nt: TGTGCCAGCAGTCCGACAGTTCTCTCTGGAAACACCATATATTTT
CDR3aa: CASSPTVLSGNTIYF

abundance: NA
j_gene: TRBJ2-1
d_gene: TRBD2
v_gene: TRBV9
len: 17
CDR3nt: TGTGCCAGCAGCGGCGTCATCGGAGGACTAGCCAACAATGAGCAGTTCTTC
CDR3aa: CASSGVIGGLANNEQFF

abundance: NA
j_gene: TRBJ2-5
d_gene: NA
v_gene: TRBV2
len: 14
CDR3nt: TGTGCCAGCAGCGCCTGGAGCCGGGGGGAGACCCAGTACTTC
CDR3aa: CASSAWSRGETQYF

abundance: NA
j_gene: TRBJ2-5
d_gene: TRBD1
v_gene: TRBV5-5
len: 17
CDR3nt: TGTGCCAGCAGCTTGGCCTTCCCGCAGGGGGCTGGAGAGACCCAGTACTTC
CDR3aa: CASSLAFPQGAGETQYF

abundance: NA
j_gene: TRBJ1-6
d_gene: NA
v_gene: TRBV9
len: 14
CDR3nt: TGTGCCAGCAGCGTAATAGGGGTTAATTCACCCCTCCACTTT
CDR3aa: CASSVIGVNSPLHF

abundance: once
j_gene: TRBJ2-5
d_gene: TRBD1
v_gene: TRBV5-1
len: 17
CDR3nt: TGCGCCAGCAGCTTATTTGGGCAGGGACAGGCAGGAGAGACCCAGTACTTC
CDR3aa: CASSLFGQGQAGETQYF

abundance: NA
j_gene: TRBJ1-3
d_gene: NA
v_gene: TRBV6-2/TRBV6-3
len: 16
CDR3nt: TGTGCCAGCAGTTCCTACAGGGCCCTCTCTGGAAACACCATATATTTT
CDR3aa: CASSSYRALSGNTIYF

abundance: NA
j_gene: TRBJ2-5
d_gene: TRBD2
v_gene: TRBV29-1
len: 15
CDR3nt: TGCAGCGTTGCTAGCGGGGGAGATTCGGGAGAGACCCAGTACTTC
CDR3aa: CSVASGGDSGETQYF